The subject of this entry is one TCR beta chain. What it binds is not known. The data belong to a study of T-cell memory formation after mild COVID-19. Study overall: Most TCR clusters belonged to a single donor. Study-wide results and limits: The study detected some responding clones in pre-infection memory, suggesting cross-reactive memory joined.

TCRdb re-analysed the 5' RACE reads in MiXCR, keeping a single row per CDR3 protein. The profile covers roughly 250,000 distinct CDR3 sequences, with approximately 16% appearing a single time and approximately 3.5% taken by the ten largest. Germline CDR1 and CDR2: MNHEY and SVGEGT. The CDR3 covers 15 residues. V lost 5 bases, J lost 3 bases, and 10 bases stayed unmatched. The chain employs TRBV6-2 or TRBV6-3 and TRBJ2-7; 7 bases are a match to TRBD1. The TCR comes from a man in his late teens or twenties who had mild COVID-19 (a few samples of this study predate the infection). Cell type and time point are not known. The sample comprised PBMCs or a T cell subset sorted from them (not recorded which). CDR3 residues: CASSPRDRDDYEQYF. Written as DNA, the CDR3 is TGTGCCAGCAGTCCCCGGGACAGAGATGACTACGAGCAGTACTTC.